A single sample is the source of the 7 T cell receptor beta chains below, sequenced in a study of Graves' ophthalmopathy and Graves' hyperthyroidism. Amplified TCR beta CDR3 regions were obtained using RNA transcripts as template. RT-PCR was first run with HTBI primers, then multiplex PCR in a second round. TCRdb recomputed calls from the multiplex PCR reads with MiXCR, one row per CDR3 protein. The table includes 740,000 or so distinct CDR3 sequences, roughly two fifths detected once. The sequenced material came from peripheral blood. All receptors derive from an adult man with Graves' ophthalmopathy.

The V and J genes are TRBV29-1 and TRBJ1-2; no reliable D call. This CDR3 is 14 amino acids long. With 1 base removed from V and 3 bases from J, the gap between germline ends came to 12 bases. Germline V gene sequence: CDR1 SQVTM, CDR2 ANQGSEA. Here the CDR3 DNA reads TGCAGCGTTGAAGTAGGGCAGCCAGACTATGGCTACACCTTC. Its protein product is CSVEVGQPDYGYTF.

This clonotype was observed many times. The genes are TRBV20-1 and TRBJ1-5; a weak D match, TRBD1 (6 bases). V was pared by 6 bases and J by 6 bases, with 15 bases between. The CDR3 is 13 amino acids. The V gene's germline CDR1 is DFQATT and CDR2 SNEGSKA (reference sequence). The CDR3 DNA sequence: TGCAGTGCAAGGACAGAAGGTCGTCAGCCCCAGCATTTT. Encoded protein: CSARTEGRQPQHF.

Comments on this clonotype: A much larger clone lies a single base off, so this may be a read error. The chain carries TRBV24-1 and TRBJ2-5, with 9 bases identical to TRBD1. V lost 7 bases to trimming and J lost 5 bases; unmatched junction nucleotides: 13. Looked up from germline, CDR1 is KGHDR and CDR2 is SFDVKD. This CDR3 is built from 16 residues. The CDR3 DNA reads TGTGCCACCAGCTCACCAGGACAGGGGCAGTGGGAGACCCAGTACTTC. Residues: CATSSPGQGQWETQYF.

Many counts were recorded for this clonotype. The V and J genes are TRBV7-9 and TRBJ2-5; maybe TRBD2 (5 bases). V lost 5 bases to trimming and J lost 3 bases, with 16 bases between them. This CDR3 comprises 15 residues. Germline V gene sequence: CDR1 SEHNR, CDR2 FQNEAQ (reference sequence). CDR3 coding DNA: TGTGCCAGCAGCCACCTCTTACCGGAGGAAGAGACCCAGTACTTC. Protein sequence: CASSHLLPEEETQYF.

The chain is built from TRBV25-1 and TRBJ2-3; possibly TRBD2 for D (6 bases). This CDR3 contains 13 residues. The V gene lost 3 bases and the J gene lost 6 bases, with 10 bases spanning the gap. The V gene's germline CDR1 is MGHDK and CDR2 SYGVNS. The CDR3, as DNA: TGTGCCAGCAGTGAGCGGGGAAAGGATACGCAGTATTTT. Encoded protein: CASSERGKDTQYF.

This clonotype has ten or more counts. The chain employs TRBV2 and TRBJ1-4, with 7 bases that match TRBD1. V gave up 5 bases and J gave up 1 base; unmatched junction bases: 1. Germline-derived CDR1 and CDR2 are SNHLY and FYNNEI. This CDR3 is built from 14 residues. CDR3 DNA: TGTGCCAGCAGTCGACAGGGAACTAATGAAAAACTGTTTTTT. This encodes CASSRQGTNEKLFF.

The chain couples TRBV29-1 to TRBJ1-1, with TRBD1 as a possible D gene (5 bases). Germline V gene sequence: CDR1 SQVTM, CDR2 ANQGSEA. This CDR3 comprises 13 residues. The CDR3, as DNA: TGCGAGGGGACGACCATGCGGAACACTGAAGCTTTCTTT. Translating it yields CEGTTMRNTEAFF.